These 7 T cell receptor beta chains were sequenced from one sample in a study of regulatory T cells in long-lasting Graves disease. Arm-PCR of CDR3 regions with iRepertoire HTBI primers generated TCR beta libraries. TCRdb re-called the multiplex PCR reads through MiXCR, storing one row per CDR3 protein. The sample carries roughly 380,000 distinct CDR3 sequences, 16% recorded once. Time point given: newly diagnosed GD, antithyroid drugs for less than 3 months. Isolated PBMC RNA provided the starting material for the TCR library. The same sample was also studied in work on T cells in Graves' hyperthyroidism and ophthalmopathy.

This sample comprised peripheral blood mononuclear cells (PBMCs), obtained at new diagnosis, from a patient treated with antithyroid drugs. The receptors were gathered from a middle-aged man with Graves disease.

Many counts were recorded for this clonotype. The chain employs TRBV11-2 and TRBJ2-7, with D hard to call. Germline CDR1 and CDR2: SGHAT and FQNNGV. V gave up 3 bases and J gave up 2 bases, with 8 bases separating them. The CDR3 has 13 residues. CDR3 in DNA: TGTGCCAGCAGCTTGACGGCGACCTACGAGCAGTACTTC. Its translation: CASSLTATYEQYF.

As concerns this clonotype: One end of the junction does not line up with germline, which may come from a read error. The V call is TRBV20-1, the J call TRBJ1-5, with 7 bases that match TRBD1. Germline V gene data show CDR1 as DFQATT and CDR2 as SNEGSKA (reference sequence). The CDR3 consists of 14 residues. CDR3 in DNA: TGCAGTGCTTACAGGGGAGTAAGCAATCACCCCCAGCATTTT. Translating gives CSAYRGVSNHPQHF.

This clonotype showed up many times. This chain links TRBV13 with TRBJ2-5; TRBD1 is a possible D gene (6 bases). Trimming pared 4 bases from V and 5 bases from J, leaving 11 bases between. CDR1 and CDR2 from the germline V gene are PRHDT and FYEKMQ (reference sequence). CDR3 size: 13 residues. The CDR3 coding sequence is TGTGCCAGCAGCTCACGACAGGAGGAGACCCAGTACTTC. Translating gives CASSSRQEETQYF.

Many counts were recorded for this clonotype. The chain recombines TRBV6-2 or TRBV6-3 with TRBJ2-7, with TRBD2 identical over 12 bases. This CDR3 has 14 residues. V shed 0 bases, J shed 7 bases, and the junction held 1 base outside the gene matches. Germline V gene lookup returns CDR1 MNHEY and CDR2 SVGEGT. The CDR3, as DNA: TGTGCCAGCAGTTACTCCGGGACTAGCGGGGAGCAGTACTTC. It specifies CASSYSGTSGEQYF.

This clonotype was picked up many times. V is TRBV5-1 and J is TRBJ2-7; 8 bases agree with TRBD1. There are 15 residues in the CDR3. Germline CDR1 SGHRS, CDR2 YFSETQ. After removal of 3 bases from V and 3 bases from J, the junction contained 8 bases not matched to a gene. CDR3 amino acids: CASSSAKDRDYEQYF. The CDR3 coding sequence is TGCGCCAGCAGCTCCGCAAAGGACAGGGACTACGAGCAGTACTTC. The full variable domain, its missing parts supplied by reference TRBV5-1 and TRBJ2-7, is KAGVTQTPRYLIKTRGQQVTLSCSPISGHRSVSWYQQTPGQGLQFLFEYFSETQRNKGNFPGRFSGRQFSNSRSEMNVSTLELGDSALYLCASSSAKDRDYEQYFGPGTRLTVT.

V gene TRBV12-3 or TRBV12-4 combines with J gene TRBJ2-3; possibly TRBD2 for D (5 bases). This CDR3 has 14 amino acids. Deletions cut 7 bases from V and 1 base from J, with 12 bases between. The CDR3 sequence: CASTRGPRTDTQYF. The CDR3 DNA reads TGTGCCAGCACCAGAGGGCCGCGCACAGATACGCAGTATTTT.

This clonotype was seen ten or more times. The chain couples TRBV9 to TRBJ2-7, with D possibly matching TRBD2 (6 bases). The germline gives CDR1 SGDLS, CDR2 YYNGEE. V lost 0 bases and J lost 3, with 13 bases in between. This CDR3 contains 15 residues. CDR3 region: CASSVAGVSGYEQYF. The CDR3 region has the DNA TGTGCCAGCAGCGTAGCGGGGGTTTCGGGCTACGAGCAGTACTTC.